Listed below are T cell receptor beta chains from one sample, sequenced in a study of OX40 agonist ivuxolimab in advanced cancers. Assay used: immunoSEQ multiplex PCR; TCRdb lists only in-frame clones, some missing. The data hold more than 11,000 clones, with around 82% observed a single time. This sample comprised CD4+ or CD8+ T cells sorted from blood, obtained in a trial of the OX40 agonist ivuxolimab. Every receptor here comes from an adult with an advanced solid tumor such as melanoma, head and neck, liver or kidney cancer. CDR3s include the opening cysteine and the closing phenylalanine or tryptophan. D genes are given only for firm matches. The listing skips clone size in some rows; elsewhere it reads once, few, many or a size class.

size	V	D	J	DNA	CDR3
.	TRBV9	TRBD1	TRBJ1-4	TGTGCCAGCAGCGGACAGGGCTCTAAGGAAAAACTGTTTTTT	CASSGQGSKEKLFF
.	TRBV11-2	.	TRBJ2-7	TGTGCCAGCAGCTTCTGGGAATACGAGCAGTACTTC	CASSFWEYEQYF
once	TRBV27	TRBD1	TRBJ1-4	TGTGCCAGCAGTATGACAGGGGGTAATGAAAAACTGTTTTTT	CASSMTGGNEKLFF
.	TRBV28	.	TRBJ1-5	TGTGCCAGCAGTCCGTCAGAATCCCAGCATTTT	CASSPSESQHF
.	TRBV27	TRBD1	TRBJ2-1	TGTGCCAGCTTGCCTCAGGGGGCACATGAGCAGTTCTTC	CASLPQGAHEQFF
.	TRBV25-1	TRBD1	TRBJ2-7	TGTGCCAGCAGTGAATTAAGACAGGGATGGACCTACGAGCAGTACTTC	CASSELRQGWTYEQYF
.	TRBV4-1	.	TRBJ1-6	TGCGCCAGCAGCCCCTCGGGCCTTAACTGGAATTCACCCCTCCACTTT	CASSPSGLNWNSPLHF
.	TRBV6-5	TRBD2	TRBJ2-7	TGTGCCAGCAGTTACCGACTAGCGGGGTCCTACGAGCAGTACTTC	CASSYRLAGSYEQYF
.	TRBV5-1	.	TRBJ1-2	TGCGCCAGCAGCTTGGACCCAGACAGTCCCTATGGCTACACCTTC	CASSLDPDSPYGYTF
.	TRBV19	.	TRBJ2-2	TGTGCCAGTAGTATCACCCTAGGAGGCGGGGAGCTGTTTTTT	CASSITLGGGELFF
.	TRBV9	TRBD2	TRBJ2-3	TGTGCCAGCAGCGTAGGGGGGAGGGATGGCACAGATACGCAGTATTTT	CASSVGGRDGTDTQYF
.	TRBV28	.	TRBJ1-1	TGTGCCAGCAGTTTATCTCGGAACACTGAAGCTTTCTTT	CASSLSRNTEAFF
.	TRBV20-1	.	TRBJ1-1	TGCAGTGCTCCTCAAGGTGAAGCTTTCTTT	CSAPQGEAFF
.	TRBV28	TRBD2	TRBJ2-7	TGTGCCAGCAGTTTAATTGGCCTAGCGGGAGAATACGAGCAGTACTTC	CASSLIGLAGEYEQYF
.	TRBV28	TRBD2	TRBJ2-7	TGTGCCAGCGCCGGGGGGGGCTACGAGCAGTACTTC	CASAGGGYEQYF
.	TRBV4-1	.	TRBJ1-5	TGCGCCAGCAGCCAAGATGCGGGCTATAATCAGCCCCAGCATTTT	CASSQDAGYNQPQHF
.	TRBV11-2	.	TRBJ2-1	TGTGCCACCTTCACCGTTGGCAATGAGCAGTTCTTC	CATFTVGNEQFF
.	TRBV6-6	.	TRBJ2-1	TGTGCCAGCAGTTTGGCGACACACAATGAGCAGTTCTTC	CASSLATHNEQFF
once	TRBV25-1	.	TRBJ2-3	TGTGCCAGCAGTGAATTCGGCGACACAGATACGCAGTATTTT	CASSEFGDTDTQYF
.	TRBV18	.	TRBJ1-4	TGTGCCAGCTCACCACCTCCTGGGTCTAATGAAAAACTGTTTTTT	CASSPPPGSNEKLFF
.	TRBV7-9	.	TRBJ2-1	TGTGCCAGCAGCCCCGACGGCCAGAATGAGCAGTTCTTC	CASSPDGQNEQFF
.	TRBV5-4	TRBD1	TRBJ2-7	TGTGCCAGCAGCCTAGCAGGGGGCAGGGACGAGCAGTACTTC	CASSLAGGRDEQYF
.	TRBV9	.	TRBJ2-3	TGTGCCAGCAGCGTAGAACAGGAGCCCACAGATACGCAGTATTTT	CASSVEQEPTDTQYF
.	TRBV11-3	.	TRBJ1-2	TGTGCCAGCAGCTCCCCCCCGGGGGCGGACTATGGCTACACCTTC	CASSSPPGADYGYTF
.	TRBV7-3	.	TRBJ2-1	TGTGCCAGCAGCTTTTCGGGCAATGAGCAGTTCTTC	CASSFSGNEQFF
.	TRBV6-5	.	TRBJ2-3	TGTGCCAGCAGTTACTCCGACGGGGATACGCAGTATTTT	CASSYSDGDTQYF
.	TRBV30	.	TRBJ1-2	TGTGCCTGCCAAGATATAGTGGTGTCAACCTATGGCTACACCTTC	CACQDIVVSTYGYTF
.	TRBV5-8	.	TRBJ1-5	TGTGCCAGCACGGGTCAGCCCCAGCATTTT	CASTGQPQHF
.	TRBV6-5	.	TRBJ2-3	TGTGCCAGCAGTAGATCTAGCACAGATACGCAGTATTTT	CASSRSSTDTQYF
.	TRBV18	.	TRBJ2-7	TGTGCCAGCTCACCAAACAGGGGGGGGTCCTACGAGCAGTACTTC	CASSPNRGGSYEQYF
.	TRBV7-2	.	TRBJ2-7	TGTGCCAGCAGCACCCTAGCGTGGAGCTCCTACGAGCAGTACTTC	CASSTLAWSSYEQYF
.	TRBV27	.	TRBJ2-7	TGTGCCAGCAGTGAGGGGTACGAGCAGTACTTC	CASSEGYEQYF
.	TRBV5-1	.	TRBJ1-1	TGCGCCAGCAGCTTGGCGAACACTGAAGCTTTCTTT	CASSLANTEAFF
.	TRBV9	.	TRBJ2-2	TGTGCCAGCAGCGTATTCGGCGGAAAGAACACCGGGGAGCTGTTTTTT	CASSVFGGKNTGELFF
.	TRBV9	TRBD2	TRBJ2-3	TGTGCCAGCAGCTTTCCCCCCCGGGGGGGCACAGATACGCAGTATTTT	CASSFPPRGGTDTQYF
.	TRBV7-6	.	TRBJ2-5	TGTGCCAGCAGGGCCGGTGGGAAAGAGACCCAGTACTTC	CASRAGGKETQYF
.	TRBV20-1	.	TRBJ1-2	TGCAGTGGGGGTGGGTCTGGCTACACCTTC	CSGGGSGYTF
.	TRBV30	TRBD2	TRBJ2-1	TGTGCCTGGAGGGGACTAGCGGGAGGAGGGCAGTTCTTC	CAWRGLAGGGQFF
.	TRBV4-1	.	TRBJ2-7	TGCGCCAGCAGCCAAGAATCAGGGCCCTACGAGCAGTACTTC	CASSQESGPYEQYF
.	TRBV5-6	TRBD2	TRBJ2-1	TGTGCCAGCAGCGTAGCGGGAGTAATGTACAATGAGCAGTTCTTC	CASSVAGVMYNEQFF
.	TRBV9	.	TRBJ2-7	TGTGCCAGCAGCCCACAGGGGAGGGTTTACGAGCAGTACTTC	CASSPQGRVYEQYF
.	TRBV19	TRBD1	TRBJ2-7	TGTGCCAGCAGGCCCGACAGGGACTACGAGCAGTACTTC	CASRPDRDYEQYF
.	TRBV4-3	TRBD2	TRBJ2-7	TGCGCCAGCAGCCAAGCGGCAGCGGGGGGCTACGAGCAGTACTTC	CASSQAAAGGYEQYF
medium-sized	TRBV6-5	.	TRBJ2-3	TGTGCCAGCAGTCCCCCGGGATCTAATACGCAGTATTTT	CASSPPGSNTQYF
medium-sized	TRBV27	.	TRBJ2-7	TGTGCCAGCAGTCCCGGGGCCTCCTACGAGCAGTACTTC	CASSPGASYEQYF
few	TRBV27	TRBD2	TRBJ2-7	TGTGCCAGCAGTCCGACTAGCGGGAGCGGCGAGCAGTACTTC	CASSPTSGSGEQYF
once	TRBV7-9	.	TRBJ2-2	TGTGCCAGCAGCCCCAGTGGGCCCGGGGAGCTGTTTTTT	CASSPSGPGELFF
.	TRBV5-4	TRBD2	TRBJ2-1	TGTGCCAGCAGCTTGGGACTAGCGTTTAATGAGCAGTTCTTC	CASSLGLAFNEQFF
.	TRBV7-3	.	TRBJ2-5	TGTGCCAGCGAAGGCCCCTGGGGAGAGACCCAGTACTTC	CASEGPWGETQYF
once	TRBV10-3	.	TRBJ2-5	TGTGCCATCAGTTGGGAAGGGGGGGAGACCCAGTACTTC	CAISWEGGETQYF
.	TRBV23-1	TRBD1	TRBJ1-1	TGCGCCAGCAGTCATGCGACTCAGGGGGCCGGGGACACTGAAGCTTTCTTT	CASSHATQGAGDTEAFF
.	TRBV7-2	TRBD2	TRBJ2-7	TGTGCCAGCAGCTTTGGGCTAGCGGCCTACGAGCAGTACTTC	CASSFGLAAYEQYF
.	TRBV7-2	.	TRBJ2-1	TGTGCCAGCAGCGCCACGGGACAACTTAACAATGAGCAGTTCTTC	CASSATGQLNNEQFF
.	TRBV27	TRBD2	TRBJ2-3	TGTGCCAGCAGTTTTTCCCTAGCGGGAGATACGCAGTATTTT	CASSFSLAGDTQYF
.	TRBV11-3	.	TRBJ2-7	TGTGCCAGCAGCTTGGCAGGCTCCTACGAGCAGTACTTC	CASSLAGSYEQYF